One T cell receptor beta chain is described in this entry. Antigen unknown. These data are taken from a study of long-term antiretroviral therapy in people with HIV. Study background: The earliest samples came about a decade before the 2015 immediate-ART recommendation. Study outcomes and limitations: Clonal expansions arising prior to ART prevailed in the repertoire at every time point. Control repertoires displayed wider CDR3 length ranges than the HIV repertoires.

An immunoSEQ assay, version v3.0, was performed at survey level. The sequencing target was about 35,000-55,000 T-cell genomes per sample. The data were produced by immunoSEQ multiplex PCR, yet TCRdb's version contains in-frame clones alone and is incomplete. Of under 25,000 clones in the sample, roughly 84% were seen once. V lost 5 bases, J lost 6 bases, and 6 bases stayed unmatched. Germline assignment: CDR1 LNHDA and CDR2 SQIVND (reference sequence). The CDR3 consists of 14 residues. The sample consisted of unsorted PBMCs, taken 1.3 years after starting antiretroviral therapy. This TCR was sampled from a man in his sixties with HIV. The V and J genes are TRBV19 and TRBJ1-5, with 8 bases matching TRBD1. For the CDR3, the DNA is TGTGCCAGTAGTCTCGACAGGGGATTTCAGCCCCAGCATTTT. Translated: CASSLDRGFQPQHF.